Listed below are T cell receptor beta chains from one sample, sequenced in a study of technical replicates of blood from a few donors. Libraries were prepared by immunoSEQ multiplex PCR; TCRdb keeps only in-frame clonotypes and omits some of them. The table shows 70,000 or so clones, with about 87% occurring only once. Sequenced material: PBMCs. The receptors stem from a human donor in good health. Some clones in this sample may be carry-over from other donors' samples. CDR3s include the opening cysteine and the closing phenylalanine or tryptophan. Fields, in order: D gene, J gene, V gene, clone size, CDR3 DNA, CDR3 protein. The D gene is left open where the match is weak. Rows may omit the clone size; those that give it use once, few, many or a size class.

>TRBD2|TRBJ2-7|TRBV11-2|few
TGTGCCAGCAGCTCGATAAGCGGGAGGGTCGACTACGAGCAGTACTTC
CASSSISGRVDYEQYF
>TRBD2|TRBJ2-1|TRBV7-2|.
TGTGCCAGCAGCTTTTATAGCGGGGCCAGCTCCTACAATGAGCAGTTCTTC
CASSFYSGASSYNEQFF
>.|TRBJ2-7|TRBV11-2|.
TGTGCCAGCAGCCATCTAGCGGACAGCTCCTACGAGCAGTACTTC
CASSHLADSSYEQYF
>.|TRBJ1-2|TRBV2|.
TGTGCCAGCAGTCTTGACACTTTTAACTATGGCTACACCTTC
CASSLDTFNYGYTF
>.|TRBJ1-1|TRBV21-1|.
TGTGCCAGCAGCAGGGGACAGGGGATTGAAGCTTTCTTT
CASSRGQGIEAFF
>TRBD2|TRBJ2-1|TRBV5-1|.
TGCGCCAGCAGCGGAGCGGGAGGGTACAATGAGCAGTTCTTC
CASSGAGGYNEQFF
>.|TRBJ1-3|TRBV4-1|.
TGCGCCAGCAGCCAAGAGAGGACTTTTGGGCTCCTCTCTGGAAACACCATATATTTT
CASSQERTFGLLSGNTIYF
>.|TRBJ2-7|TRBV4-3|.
TGCGCCAGCAGCCAAGATCTAGGGAGCTCCTACGAGCAGTACTTC
CASSQDLGSSYEQYF
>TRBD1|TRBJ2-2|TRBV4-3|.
TGCGCCAGCAGCCTTAGGACAGGGTTTAATCCCGGGGAGCTGTTTTTT
CASSLRTGFNPGELFF
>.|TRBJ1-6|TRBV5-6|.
TGTGCCAGCAGCGGGACTAAGTCACCCCTCCACTTT
CASSGTKSPLHF
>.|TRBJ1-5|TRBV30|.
TGTGCCTGGAGTCACGTAGGGAGAGTCTATAGCAATCAGCCCCAGCATTTT
CAWSHVGRVYSNQPQHF
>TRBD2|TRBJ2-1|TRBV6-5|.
TGTGCCAGCAGTTACGACGGGGGGGACCATGGATCGCAGTTCTTC
CASSYDGGDHGSQFF
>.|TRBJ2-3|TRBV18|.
TGTGCCAGCTCACCAGGGTCTCCAGGGACAGATACGCAGTATTTT
CASSPGSPGTDTQYF
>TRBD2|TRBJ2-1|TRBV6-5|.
TGTGCCAGCAGTTACCTCGATGGCGGGGGGGCCTATGAGCAGTTCTTC
CASSYLDGGGAYEQFF
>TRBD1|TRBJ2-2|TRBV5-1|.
TGCGCCAGCAGCTCCCGACAGGGTCCCGGGGAGCTGTTTTTT
CASSSRQGPGELFF
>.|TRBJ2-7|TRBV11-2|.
TGTGCCAGCAGCTTAGATCCCCTAGCCCGCGAGCAGTACTTC
CASSLDPLAREQYF
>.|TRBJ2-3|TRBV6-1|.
TGTGCCAGCAGTGACGTGGGCAGGGGCACAGATACGCAGTATTTT
CASSDVGRGTDTQYF
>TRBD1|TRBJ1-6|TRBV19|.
TGTGCCAGTAGTACTACCCCGGGACAGACTGGTTCACCCCTCCACTTT
CASSTTPGQTGSPLHF
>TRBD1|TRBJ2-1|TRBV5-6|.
TGTGCCAGCAGGTTGGGGGCCAACAGGGGCGGCAATGAGCAGTTCTTC
CASRLGANRGGNEQFF
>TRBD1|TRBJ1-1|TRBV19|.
TGTGCCAGTAGTGGGAAGACAGGGCAGAACACTGAAGCTTTCTTT
CASSGKTGQNTEAFF
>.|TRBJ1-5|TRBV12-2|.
TGTGCAAGTCGCCCCCCAATACTGACGGTCGCCCGAGGACAGCCCCAGCATTTT
CASRPPILTVARGQPQHF
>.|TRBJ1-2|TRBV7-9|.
TGTGCCAGCCCAACAGGGACCTATGGCTACACCTTC
CASPTGTYGYTF
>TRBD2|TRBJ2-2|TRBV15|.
TGTGCCACCGCGCCGGGACTAAAGACCGGGGAGCTGTTTTTT
CATAPGLKTGELFF
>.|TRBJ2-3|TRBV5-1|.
TGCGCCAGCAGCGGCGGATACACAGATACGCAGTATTTT
CASSGGYTDTQYF
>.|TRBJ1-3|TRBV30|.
TGTGCCTGGAGTCCTCGTGGCCACATATATTTT
CAWSPRGHIYF
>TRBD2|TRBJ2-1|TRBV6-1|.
TGTGCCAGCAGTGAGATAGCGGGAGGGCCGGGAAATGAGCAGTTCTTC
CASSEIAGGPGNEQFF
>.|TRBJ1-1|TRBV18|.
TGTGCCAGCTCACCAGGACAGTCGGAAGCTTTCTTT
CASSPGQSEAFF
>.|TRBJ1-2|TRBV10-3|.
TGTGCCATCAGTGGGCCTGATAAGGGGTACGGCTACACCTTC
CAISGPDKGYGYTF
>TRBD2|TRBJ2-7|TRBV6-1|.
TGTGCCAGCAGACCTAGCGGGAGGGGGTCCTACGAGCAGTACTTC
CASRPSGRGSYEQYF
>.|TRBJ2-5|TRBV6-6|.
TGTGCCAGCAGTTATTTAGCCCTTGGGGAGACCCAGTACTTC
CASSYLALGETQYF
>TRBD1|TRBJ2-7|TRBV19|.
TGTGCCAGTAGCCCTAAAAGACAGGGGATCCACGAGCAGTACTTC
CASSPKRQGIHEQYF
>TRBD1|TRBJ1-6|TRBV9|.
TGTGCCAGCAGCGTAGAAGGGACAGGGGGTTCACCCCTCCACTTT
CASSVEGTGGSPLHF
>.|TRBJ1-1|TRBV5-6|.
TGTGCCAGCAGCTCACGAGGGCGCGTAACTGAAGCTTTCTTT
CASSSRGRVTEAFF
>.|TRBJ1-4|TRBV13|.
TGTGCCAGCAGCTTAGGGGCGGGGCCGGGGGTGCTGTTTTTT
CASSLGAGPGVLFF
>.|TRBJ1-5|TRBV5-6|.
TGTGCCAGCAGCTTGGTCGGGATAACAGGGAATCAGCCCCAGCATTTT
CASSLVGITGNQPQHF
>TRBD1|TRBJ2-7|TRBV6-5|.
TGTGCCAGCAGACGACAGGGAAGCTCCTACGAGCAGTACTTC
CASRRQGSSYEQYF
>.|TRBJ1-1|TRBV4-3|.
TGCGCCAGCAGCCAAGGCCCCCGGGGGGTAGGTTTCGCTGAAGCTTTCTTT
CASSQGPRGVGFAEAFF
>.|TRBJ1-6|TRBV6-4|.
TGTGCCAGCTCCTTTGGTCGAATGGGAGAATCACCCCTCCACTTT
CASSFGRMGESPLHF
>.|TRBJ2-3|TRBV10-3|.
TGTGCCATCAGCTATGACAGTTCCACAGATACGCAGTATTTT
CAISYDSSTDTQYF
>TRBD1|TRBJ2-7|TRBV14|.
TGTGCCAGCAGCCAACCGGGACAGGCCTCCTACGAGCAGTACTTC
CASSQPGQASYEQYF
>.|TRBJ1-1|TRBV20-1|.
TGCAGTGCTAGAATAAACACTGAAGCTTTCTTT
CSARINTEAFF
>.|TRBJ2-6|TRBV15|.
TGTGCCACCAGCAGCGCTCGGGACTCTGGGGCCAACGTCCTGACTTTC
CATSSARDSGANVLTF
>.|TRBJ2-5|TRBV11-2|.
TGTGCCAGCAGCTTATCTCTTGCGGAGACCCAGTACTTC
CASSLSLAETQYF
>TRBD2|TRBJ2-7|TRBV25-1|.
TGTGCCAGCAGTCCCCTGGGACTACGGTACGAGCAGTACTTC
CASSPLGLRYEQYF
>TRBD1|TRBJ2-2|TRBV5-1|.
TGCGCCAGCAGCTTGGGACAGGGAACCGGGGAGCTGTTTTTT
CASSLGQGTGELFF
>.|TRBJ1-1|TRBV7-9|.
TGTGCCAGCAGCCCCCGGGAGGGGACCATGAACACTGAAGCTTTCTTT
CASSPREGTMNTEAFF
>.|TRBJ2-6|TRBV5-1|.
TGCGCCAGCAAGGACTCCCCTGGGGCCAACGTCCTGACTTTC
CASKDSPGANVLTF
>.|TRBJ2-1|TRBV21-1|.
TGTGCCAGCAGCAAAGAAAAACTATGGGGACACATAATCTACAATGAGCAGTTCTTC
CASSKEKLWGHIIYNEQFF
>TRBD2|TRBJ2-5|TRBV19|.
TGTGCCAGTATCTTCCGGGGGGGGCCATGGGAGACCCAGTACTTC
CASIFRGGPWETQYF
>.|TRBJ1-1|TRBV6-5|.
TGTGCCAGCAGGCTGACGGGGATGAACACTGAAGCTTTCTTT
CASRLTGMNTEAFF
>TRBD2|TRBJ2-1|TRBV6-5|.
TGTGCCAGCAGGCCCGGGACTAGCGGTAACAATGAGCAGTTCTTC
CASRPGTSGNNEQFF
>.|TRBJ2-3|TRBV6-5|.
TGTGCCAGCAGGCCACGTAGCGAAAATACGCAGTATTTT
CASRPRSENTQYF
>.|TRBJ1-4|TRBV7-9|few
TGTGCCAGCAGCTTAGGTGTCAGGGCGAATGAAAAACTGTTTTTT
CASSLGVRANEKLFF
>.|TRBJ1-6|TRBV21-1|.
TGTGCCAGCAGCAAAGAACAGGCGAGCCCCTCCTATAATTCACCCCTCCACTTT
CASSKEQASPSYNSPLHF
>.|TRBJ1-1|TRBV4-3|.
TGCGCCAGCAGTCAATACACGGCGGGTGGAGTTGAAGCTTTCTTT
CASSQYTAGGVEAFF